This T cell receptor (beta chain) was recorded in a study of immune characterization of retroperitoneal liposarcoma. This CDR3 contains 13 residues. Germline V gene data show CDR1 as SGHVS and CDR2 as FQNEAQ. One entry per CDR3 protein, called by TCRdb with MiXCR from the PCR reads. This table has 8,500 to 11,000 distinct CDR3 sequences, around a quarter appearing once. The receptor comes from a female donor with retroperitoneal liposarcoma. The specimen sequenced was tumor tissue. The chain links TRBV7-8 to TRBJ2-5; D unresolved. The J call is doubtful: the DNA matches TRBJ2-7 better. The CDR3 nucleotides read TGTGCCAGCAGCTTAAGTACGAACTACGAGCAGTACTTC. Residues: CASSLSTNYEQYF.